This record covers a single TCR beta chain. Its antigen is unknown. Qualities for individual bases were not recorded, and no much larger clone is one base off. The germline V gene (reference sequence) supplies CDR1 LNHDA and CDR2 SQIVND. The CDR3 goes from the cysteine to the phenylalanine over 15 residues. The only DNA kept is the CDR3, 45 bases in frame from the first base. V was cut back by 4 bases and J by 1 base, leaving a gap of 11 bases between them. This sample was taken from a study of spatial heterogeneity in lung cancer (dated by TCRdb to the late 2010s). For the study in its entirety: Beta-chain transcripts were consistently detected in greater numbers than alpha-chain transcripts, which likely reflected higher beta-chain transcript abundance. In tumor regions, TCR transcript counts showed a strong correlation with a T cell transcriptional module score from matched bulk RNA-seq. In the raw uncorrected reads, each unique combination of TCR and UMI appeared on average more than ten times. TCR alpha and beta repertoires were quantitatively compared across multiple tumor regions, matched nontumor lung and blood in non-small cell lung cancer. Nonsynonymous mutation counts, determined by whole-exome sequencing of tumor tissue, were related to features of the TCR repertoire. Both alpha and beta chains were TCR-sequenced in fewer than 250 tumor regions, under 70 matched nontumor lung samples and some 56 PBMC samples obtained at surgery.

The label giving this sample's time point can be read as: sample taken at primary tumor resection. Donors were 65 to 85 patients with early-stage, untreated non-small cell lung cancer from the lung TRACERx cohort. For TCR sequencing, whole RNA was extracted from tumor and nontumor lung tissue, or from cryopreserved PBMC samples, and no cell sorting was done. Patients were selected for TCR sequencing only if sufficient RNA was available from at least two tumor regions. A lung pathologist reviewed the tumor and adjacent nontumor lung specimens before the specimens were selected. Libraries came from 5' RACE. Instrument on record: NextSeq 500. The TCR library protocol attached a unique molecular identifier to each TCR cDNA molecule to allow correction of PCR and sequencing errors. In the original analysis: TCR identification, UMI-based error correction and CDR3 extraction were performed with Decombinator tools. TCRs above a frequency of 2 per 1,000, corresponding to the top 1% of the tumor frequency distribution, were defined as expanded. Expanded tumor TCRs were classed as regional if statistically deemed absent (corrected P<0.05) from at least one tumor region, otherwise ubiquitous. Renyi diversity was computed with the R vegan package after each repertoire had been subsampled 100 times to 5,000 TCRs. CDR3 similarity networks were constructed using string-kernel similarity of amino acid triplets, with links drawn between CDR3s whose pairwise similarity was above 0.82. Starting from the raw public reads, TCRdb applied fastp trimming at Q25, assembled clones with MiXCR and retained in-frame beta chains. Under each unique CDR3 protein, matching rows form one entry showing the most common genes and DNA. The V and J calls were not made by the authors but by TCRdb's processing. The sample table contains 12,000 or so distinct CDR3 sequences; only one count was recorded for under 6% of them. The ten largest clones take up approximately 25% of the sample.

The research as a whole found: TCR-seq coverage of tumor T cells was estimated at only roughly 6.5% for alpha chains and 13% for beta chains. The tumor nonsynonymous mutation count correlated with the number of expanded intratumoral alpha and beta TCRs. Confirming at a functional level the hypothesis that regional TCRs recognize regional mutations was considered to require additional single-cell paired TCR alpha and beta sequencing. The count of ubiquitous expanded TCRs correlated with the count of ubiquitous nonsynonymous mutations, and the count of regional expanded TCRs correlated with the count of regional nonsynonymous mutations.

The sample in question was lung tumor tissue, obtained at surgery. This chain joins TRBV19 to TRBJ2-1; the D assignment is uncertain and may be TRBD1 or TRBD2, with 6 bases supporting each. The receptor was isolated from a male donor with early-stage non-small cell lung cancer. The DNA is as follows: TGTGCCAGTAGTAGCCAAGGGGGGTCCTACAATGAGCAGTTCTTC. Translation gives CASSSQGGSYNEQFF.